The entry that follows covers one TCR beta chain sequence. TCRdb keeps only in-frame clones here, not all; method: immunoSEQ multiplex PCR. In the table there are 300,000 to 400,000 clones, 88% of which are singletons. This entry comes from a study of blood T cell repertoires in COVID-19. Study context: T cells, B-cell-depleted T cells, or PBMCs supplied cDNA or gDNA.

The clonotype was recovered from an older woman with COVID-19, enrolled during active disease. Sequencing used peripheral blood.

CDR3 sequence reads: CASSQAGSGASSYEQYF. CDR3 nucleotides: TGCGCCAGCAGCCAAGCGGGCAGCGGGGCGAGCTCCTACGAGCAGTACTTC. The chain combines TRBV4-1 with TRBJ2-7; 7 positions match TRBD2. Per the germline V gene, CDR1 is MGHRA and CDR2 is YSYEKL. There are 17 residues in the CDR3. J was trimmed by 0 bases and V by 1 base; bases with no gene match: 9.